Shown below are 8 T cell receptor beta chains from a single sample sequenced in a study of T cells after posttransplantation cyclophosphamide (dated by TCRdb to the mid-2010s). The library was built by means of the immunoSEQ multiplex PCR assay. Held by TCRdb, this immuneACCESS table contains in-frame sequences only and omits some clones. Under half of the omission traces to an unresolved V gene where checked; the cause of the rest is unknown. This sample was tabulated with tens of thousands of clones, among which there are no singletons. About 2% of the sample belongs to the ten largest clones. This specimen's treatment or condition label, interpreted: high-dose cyclophosphamide on days +3 and +4 as single-agent GVHD prophylaxis. Patients in the PTCy group got busulfan and fludarabine conditioning, a marrow graft from a related or unrelated donor, and cyclophosphamide on days +3 and +4. Source: PBMCs, taken after allogeneic stem cell transplant with posttransplant cyclophosphamide. The receptors were gathered from a young adult male patient who received an allogeneic stem cell transplant from a related donor, was CMV-positive, and had no GVHD. After a transplant, some T cells may be the graft donor's own cells.

This clone was picked up many times. V gene TRBV2 combines with J gene TRBJ2-1; 10 nucleotides agree with TRBD2. With 6 bases clipped from V and 4 bases from J, the junction kept 9 bases outside the gene matches. CDR1 is SNHLY, CDR2 FYNNEI, per germline. This CDR3 contains 16 residues. The CDR3 nucleotides are TGTGCCAGCAGCAATGGACTAGCGGCGATATACAATGAGCAGTTCTTC. Translated: CASSNGLAAIYNEQFF. Full variable domain (remainder filled in from reference TRBV2 and TRBJ2-1): EPEVTQTPSHQVTQMGQEVILRCVPISNHLYFYWYRQILGQKVEFLVSFYNNEISEKSEIFDDQFSVERPDGSNFTLKIRSTKLEDSAMYFCASSNGLAAIYNEQFFGPGTRLTVL.

This clone was picked up many times. The chain is built from TRBV2 and TRBJ1-1; TRBD1 matches 8 bases. Germline V gene data show CDR1 as SNHLY and CDR2 as FYNNEI. Germline trimming cut 5 bases from V and 5 bases from J; bases unmatched to any gene: 1. The CDR3 runs 12 residues. The DNA for the CDR3 is TGTGCCAGCAGTCGACAGGGGACTGAAGCTTTCTTT. Its translation: CASSRQGTEAFF. The whole variable domain, filled in from reference TRBV2 and TRBJ1-1, reads EPEVTQTPSHQVTQMGQEVILRCVPISNHLYFYWYRQILGQKVEFLVSFYNNEISEKSEIFDDQFSVERPDGSNFTLKIRSTKLEDSAMYFCASSRQGTEAFFGQGTRLTVV.

Many counts were recorded for this clone. V usage is TRBV25-1 and J usage is TRBJ2-7; D may be TRBD2 (6 bases). The CDR3 covers 14 residues. Trimming cost V 8 bases and J 2 bases, with 16 bases left between them. CDR1 and CDR2 from the germline V gene are MGHDK and SYGVNS. In DNA, the CDR3 is TGTGCCAGCGCCCCTTGGAGGGAAGCCTACGAGCAGTACTTC. It translates to CASAPWREAYEQYF.

The table lists this clone with many counts. This CDR3 reads CASSLRGGADTQYF. The CDR3 DNA reads as TGTGCCAGCAGCTTAAGAGGGGGAGCAGATACGCAGTATTTT. This chain joins TRBV7-8 and TRBJ2-3; TRBD1 might be the D (6 bases). The CDR3 contains 14 residues. The V and J ends lost 2 bases and 4 bases respectively, with 10 bases between them. Germline V gives CDR1 SGHVS, CDR2 FQNEAQ.

This clone has a count of ten or more. The genes are TRBV30 and TRBJ1-5; D call uncertain. The CDR3 has 13 residues. With 3 bases removed from V and 0 bases from J, the gap between germline ends came to 6 bases. In germline, CDR1 is GTSNPN, CDR2 SVGIG (reference sequence). This CDR3 is CAWSGYSNQPQHF. The CDR3 region has the DNA TGTGCCTGGAGCGGTTATAGCAATCAGCCCCAGCATTTT.

Sample share makes this clone medium-sized. The chain joins TRBV10-1 to TRBJ2-7; the D gene is possibly TRBD2 (6 bases). CDR3 length: 14 amino acids. Germline CDR1 WNHNN, CDR2 SYGVQD (reference sequence). The germline V and J ends were trimmed by 0 bases and 7 bases, with 13 bases remaining between them. The CDR3 reads CASSESRALAEQYF. CDR3 nucleotides: TGCGCCAGCAGTGAGTCCAGGGCACTAGCAGAGCAGTACTTC.

This clone has at least ten counts. The rearrangement links TRBV4-3 to TRBJ2-2; 9 nucleotides match TRBD2. This CDR3 has 18 amino acids. Trimming at V came to 0 bases and at J to 1 base, leaving 6 bases not matched to a gene. Germline V lookup: CDR1 LGHNA, CDR2 YSLEER. This CDR3 reads CASSQDIAAGGNTGELFF. The CDR3 region has the DNA TGCGCCAGCAGCCAAGACATAGCAGCGGGAGGGAACACCGGGGAGCTGTTTTTT.

This clone was detected many times. This chain links TRBV28 with TRBJ1-4; D is undetermined. V lost 6 bases and J 10 bases, leaving 12 bases between the germline ends. The CDR3 runs to 12 residues. Looked up from germline, CDR1 is MDHEN and CDR2 is SYDVKM. The CDR3 nucleotides read TGTGCCAGCAGCCTGGATGCGGGAAAACTGTTTTTT. This gives the protein CASSLDAGKLFF.